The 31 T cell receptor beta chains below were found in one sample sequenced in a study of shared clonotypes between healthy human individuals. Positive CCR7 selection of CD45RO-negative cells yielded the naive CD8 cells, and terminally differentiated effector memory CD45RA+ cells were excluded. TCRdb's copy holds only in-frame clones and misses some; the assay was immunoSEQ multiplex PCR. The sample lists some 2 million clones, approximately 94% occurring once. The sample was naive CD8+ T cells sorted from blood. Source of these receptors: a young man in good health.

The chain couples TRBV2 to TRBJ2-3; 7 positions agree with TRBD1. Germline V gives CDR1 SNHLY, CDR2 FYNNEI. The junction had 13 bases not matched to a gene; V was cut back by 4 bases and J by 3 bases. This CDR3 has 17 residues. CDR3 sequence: CASSAFTGTASTDTQYF. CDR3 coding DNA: TGTGCCAGCAGTGCCTTTACCGGGACAGCTAGTACAGATACGCAGTATTTT.

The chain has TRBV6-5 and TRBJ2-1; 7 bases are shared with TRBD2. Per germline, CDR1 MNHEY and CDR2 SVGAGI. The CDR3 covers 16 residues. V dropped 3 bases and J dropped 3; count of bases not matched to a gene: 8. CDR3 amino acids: CASSYPGLADYNEQFF. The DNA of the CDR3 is TGTGCCAGCAGTTATCCTGGGCTAGCGGACTACAATGAGCAGTTCTTC.

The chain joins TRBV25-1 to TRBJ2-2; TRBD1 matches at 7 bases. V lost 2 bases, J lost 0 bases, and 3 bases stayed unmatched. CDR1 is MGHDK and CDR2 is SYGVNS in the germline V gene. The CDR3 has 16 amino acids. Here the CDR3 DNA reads TGTGCCAGCAGTGAAACAGGGGCTCCGAACACCGGGGAGCTGTTTTTT. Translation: CASSETGAPNTGELFF.

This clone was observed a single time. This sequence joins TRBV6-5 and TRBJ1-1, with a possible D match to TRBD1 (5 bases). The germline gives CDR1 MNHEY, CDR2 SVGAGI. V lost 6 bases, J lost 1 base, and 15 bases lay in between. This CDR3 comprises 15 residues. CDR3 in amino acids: CASSSQTEKNTEAFF. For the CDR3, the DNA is TGTGCCAGCAGCAGCCAGACAGAGAAGAACACTGAAGCTTTCTTT.

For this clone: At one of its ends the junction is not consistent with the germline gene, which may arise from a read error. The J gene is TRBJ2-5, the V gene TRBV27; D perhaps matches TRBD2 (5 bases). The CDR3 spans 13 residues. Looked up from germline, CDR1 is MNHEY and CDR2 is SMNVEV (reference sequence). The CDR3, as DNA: TGTGCCATCAGTAGGAGGTTCGGGGAGACCCAGTACTTC. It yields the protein CAISRRFGETQYF.

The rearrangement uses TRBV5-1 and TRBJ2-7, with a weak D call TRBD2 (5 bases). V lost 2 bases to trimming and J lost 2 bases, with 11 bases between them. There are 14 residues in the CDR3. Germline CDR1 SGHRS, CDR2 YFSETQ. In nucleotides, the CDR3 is TGCGCCAGCAGCTTCTACGGGAATCCCTACGAGCAGTACTTC. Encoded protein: CASSFYGNPYEQYF.

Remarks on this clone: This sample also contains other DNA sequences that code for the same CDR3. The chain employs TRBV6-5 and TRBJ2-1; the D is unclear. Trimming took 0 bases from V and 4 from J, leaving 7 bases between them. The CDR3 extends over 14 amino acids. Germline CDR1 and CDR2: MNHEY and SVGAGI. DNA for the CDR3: TGTGCCAGCAGTTACTCGGACGGGTACAATGAGCAGTTCTTC. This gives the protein CASSYSDGYNEQFF.

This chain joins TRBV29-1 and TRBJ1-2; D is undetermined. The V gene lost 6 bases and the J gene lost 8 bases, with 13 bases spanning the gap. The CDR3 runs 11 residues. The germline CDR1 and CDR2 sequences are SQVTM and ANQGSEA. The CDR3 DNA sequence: TGCAGCGTGGCGGAGATTGGGGGCTACACCTTC. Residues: CSVAEIGGYTF.

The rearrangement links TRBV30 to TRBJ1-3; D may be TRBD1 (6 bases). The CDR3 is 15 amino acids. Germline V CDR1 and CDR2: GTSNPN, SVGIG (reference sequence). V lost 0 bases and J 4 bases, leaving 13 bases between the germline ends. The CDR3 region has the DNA TGTGCCTGGAGTGTACCTCGACAGGCAGGAAACACCATATATTTT. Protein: CAWSVPRQAGNTIYF.

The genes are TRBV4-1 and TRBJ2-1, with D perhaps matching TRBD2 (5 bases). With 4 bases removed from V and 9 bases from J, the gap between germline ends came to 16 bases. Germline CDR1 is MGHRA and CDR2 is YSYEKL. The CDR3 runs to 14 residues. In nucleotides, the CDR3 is TGCGCCAGCAGCCTCTTAGAACGGGGTGGTGAGCAGTTCTTC. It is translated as CASSLLERGGEQFF.

The CDR3 DNA is TGTGCCAGCAGTCAGCCCTCGACCGACGGACACGTCGGGGAGCTGTTTTTT. It translates to CASSQPSTDGHVGELFF. The gene calls are TRBV27 and TRBJ2-2, with a tentative D call TRBD1 (5 bases). V was pared by 5 bases and J by 7 bases, with 23 bases between. Germline CDR1 is MNHEY and CDR2 is SMNVEV (reference sequence). The CDR3 length is 17 residues.

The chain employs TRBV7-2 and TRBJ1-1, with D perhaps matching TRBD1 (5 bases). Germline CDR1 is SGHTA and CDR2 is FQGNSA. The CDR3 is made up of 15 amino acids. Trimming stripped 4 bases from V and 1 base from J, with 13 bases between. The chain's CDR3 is CASSSPGRWNTEAFF. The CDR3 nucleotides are TGTGCCAGCAGCTCGCCGGGACGGTGGAACACTGAAGCTTTCTTT.

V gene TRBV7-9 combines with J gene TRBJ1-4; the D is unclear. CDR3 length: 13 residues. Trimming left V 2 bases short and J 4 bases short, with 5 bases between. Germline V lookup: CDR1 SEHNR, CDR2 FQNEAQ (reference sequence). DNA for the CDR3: TGTGCCAGCAGCTTACTGAGTAATGAAAAACTGTTTTTT. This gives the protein CASSLLSNEKLFF.

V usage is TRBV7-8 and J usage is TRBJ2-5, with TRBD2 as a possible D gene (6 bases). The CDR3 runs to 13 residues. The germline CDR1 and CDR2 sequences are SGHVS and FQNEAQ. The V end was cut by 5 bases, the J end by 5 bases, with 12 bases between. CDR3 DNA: TGTGCCAGCAGCCTCCTGGAGGGGGAGACCCAGTACTTC. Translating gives CASSLLEGETQYF. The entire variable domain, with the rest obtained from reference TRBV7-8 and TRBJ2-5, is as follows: GAGVSQSPRYKVAKRGQDVALRCDPISGHVSLFWYQQALGQGPEFLTYFQNEAQLDKSGLPSDRFFAERPEGSVSTLKIQRTQQEDSAVYLCASSLLEGETQYFGPGTRLLVL.

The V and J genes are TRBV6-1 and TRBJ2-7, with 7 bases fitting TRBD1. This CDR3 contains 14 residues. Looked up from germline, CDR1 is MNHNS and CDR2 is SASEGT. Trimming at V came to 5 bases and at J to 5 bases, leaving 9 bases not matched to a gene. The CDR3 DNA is TGTGCCAGCAGTAACAGGGGAGAGCTCAACGAGCAGTACTTC. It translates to CASSNRGELNEQYF.

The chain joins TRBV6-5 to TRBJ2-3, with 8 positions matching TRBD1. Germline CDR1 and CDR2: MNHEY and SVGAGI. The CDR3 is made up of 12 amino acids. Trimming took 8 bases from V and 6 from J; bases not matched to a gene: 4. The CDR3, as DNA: TGTGCCAGCCAGGGGGCGGTGGATACGCAGTATTTT. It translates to CASQGAVDTQYF.

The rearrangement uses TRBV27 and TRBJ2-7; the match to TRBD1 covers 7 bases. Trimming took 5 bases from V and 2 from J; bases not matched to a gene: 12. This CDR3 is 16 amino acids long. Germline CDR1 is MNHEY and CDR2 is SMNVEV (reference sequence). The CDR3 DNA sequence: TGTGCCAGCAGTCCGTCGACAGGGAAAATTACCTACGAGCAGTACTTC. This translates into CASSPSTGKITYEQYF.

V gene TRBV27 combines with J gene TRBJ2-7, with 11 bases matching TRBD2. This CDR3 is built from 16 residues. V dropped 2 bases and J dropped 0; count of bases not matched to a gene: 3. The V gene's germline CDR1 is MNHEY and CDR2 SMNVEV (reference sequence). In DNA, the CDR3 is TGTGCCAGCAGTTTAGGGACTAGCGGCCTCTCCTACGAGCAGTACTTC. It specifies CASSLGTSGLSYEQYF.

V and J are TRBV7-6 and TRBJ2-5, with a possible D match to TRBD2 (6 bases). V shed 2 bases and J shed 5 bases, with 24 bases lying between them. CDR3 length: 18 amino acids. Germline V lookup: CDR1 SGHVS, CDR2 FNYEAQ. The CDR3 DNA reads TGTGCCAGCAGCTTAAGGAGGGGAGTAGCGGCTCAGAGGGAGACCCAGTACTTC. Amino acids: CASSLRRGVAAQRETQYF. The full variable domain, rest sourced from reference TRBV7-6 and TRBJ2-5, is GAGVSQSPRYKVTKRGQDVALRCDPISGHVSLYWYRQALGQGPEFLTYFNYEAQQDKSGLPNDRFSAERPEGSISTLTIQRTEQRDSAMYRCASSLRRGVAAQRETQYFGPGTRLLVL.

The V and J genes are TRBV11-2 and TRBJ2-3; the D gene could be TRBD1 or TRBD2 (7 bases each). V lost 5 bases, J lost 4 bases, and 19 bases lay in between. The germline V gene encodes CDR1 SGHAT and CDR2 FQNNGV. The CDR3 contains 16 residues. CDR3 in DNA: TGTGCCAGCAGCCCAGGGGGGGCAGGGGCCCCAGATACGCAGTATTTT. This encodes CASSPGGAGAPDTQYF.

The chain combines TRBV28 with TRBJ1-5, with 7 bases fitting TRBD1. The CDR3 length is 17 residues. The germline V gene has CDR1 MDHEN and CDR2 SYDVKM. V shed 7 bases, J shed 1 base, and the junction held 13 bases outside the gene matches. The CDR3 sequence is CASIPRGSEWSNQPQHF. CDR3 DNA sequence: TGTGCCAGCATACCCAGGGGGTCCGAGTGGAGCAATCAGCCCCAGCATTTT.

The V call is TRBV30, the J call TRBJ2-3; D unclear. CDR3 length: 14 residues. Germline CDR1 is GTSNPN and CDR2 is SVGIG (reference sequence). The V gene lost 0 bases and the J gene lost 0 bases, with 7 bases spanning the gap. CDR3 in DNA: TGTGCCTGGAGTGTAGCTTCTAGCACAGATACGCAGTATTTT. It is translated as CAWSVASSTDTQYF. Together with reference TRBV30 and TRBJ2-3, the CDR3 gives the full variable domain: SQTIHQWPATLVQPVGSPLSLECTVEGTSNPNLYWYRQAAGRGLQLLFYSVGIGQISSEVPQNLSASRPQDRQFILSSKKLLLSDSGFYLCAWSVASSTDTQYFGPGTRLTVL.

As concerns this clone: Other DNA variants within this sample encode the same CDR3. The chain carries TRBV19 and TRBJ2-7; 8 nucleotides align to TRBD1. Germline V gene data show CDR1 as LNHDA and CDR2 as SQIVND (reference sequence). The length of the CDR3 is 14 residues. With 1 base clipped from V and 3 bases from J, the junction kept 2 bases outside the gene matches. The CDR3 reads CASSIGQGSYEQYF. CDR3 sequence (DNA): TGTGCCAGTAGTATAGGACAGGGGAGCTACGAGCAGTACTTC.

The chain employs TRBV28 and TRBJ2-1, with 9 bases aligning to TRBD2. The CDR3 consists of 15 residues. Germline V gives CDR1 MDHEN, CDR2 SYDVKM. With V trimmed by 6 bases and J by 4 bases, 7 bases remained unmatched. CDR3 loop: CASRRSGGTYNEQFF. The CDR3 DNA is TGTGCCAGCAGACGAAGCGGGGGGACTTACAATGAGCAGTTCTTC. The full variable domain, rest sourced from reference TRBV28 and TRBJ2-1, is DVKVTQSSRYLVKRTGEKVFLECVQDMDHENMFWYRQDPGLGLRLIYFSYDVKMKEKGDIPEGYSVSREKKERFSLILESASTNQTSMYLCASRRSGGTYNEQFFGPGTRLTVL.

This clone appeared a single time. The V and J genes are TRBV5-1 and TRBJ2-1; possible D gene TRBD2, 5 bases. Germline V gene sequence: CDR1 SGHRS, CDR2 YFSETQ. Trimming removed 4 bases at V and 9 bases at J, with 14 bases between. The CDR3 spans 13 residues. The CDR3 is CASSPLGFGEQFF. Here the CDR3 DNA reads TGCGCCAGCAGCCCACTAGGTTTCGGTGAGCAGTTCTTC.

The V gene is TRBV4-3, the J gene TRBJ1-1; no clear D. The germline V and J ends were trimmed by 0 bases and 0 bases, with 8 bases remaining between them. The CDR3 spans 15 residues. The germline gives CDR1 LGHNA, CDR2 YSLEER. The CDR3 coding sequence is TGCGCCAGCAGCCAAGATATCGGTATGAACACTGAAGCTTTCTTT. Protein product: CASSQDIGMNTEAFF.

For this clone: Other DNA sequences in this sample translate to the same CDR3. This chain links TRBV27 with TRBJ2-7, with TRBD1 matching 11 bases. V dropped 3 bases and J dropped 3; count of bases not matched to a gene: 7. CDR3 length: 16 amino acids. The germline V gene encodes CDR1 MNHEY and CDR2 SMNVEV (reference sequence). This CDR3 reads CASSLSPGTGGYEQYF. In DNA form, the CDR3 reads TGTGCCAGCAGTTTGAGTCCCGGGACAGGGGGCTACGAGCAGTACTTC.

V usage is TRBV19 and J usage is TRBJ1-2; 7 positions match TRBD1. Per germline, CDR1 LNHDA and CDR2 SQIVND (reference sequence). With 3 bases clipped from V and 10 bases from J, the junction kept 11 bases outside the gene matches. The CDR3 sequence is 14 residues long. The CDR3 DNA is TGTGCCAGTAGTATCGTTGAGGGGGCTGGAGTCTACACCTTC. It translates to CASSIVEGAGVYTF.

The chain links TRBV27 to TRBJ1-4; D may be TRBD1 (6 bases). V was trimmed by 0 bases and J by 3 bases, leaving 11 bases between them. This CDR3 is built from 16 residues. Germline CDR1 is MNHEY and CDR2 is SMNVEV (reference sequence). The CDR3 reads CASSLSLQGANEKLFF. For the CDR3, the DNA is TGTGCCAGCAGTTTATCTCTACAGGGAGCTAATGAAAAACTGTTTTTT.

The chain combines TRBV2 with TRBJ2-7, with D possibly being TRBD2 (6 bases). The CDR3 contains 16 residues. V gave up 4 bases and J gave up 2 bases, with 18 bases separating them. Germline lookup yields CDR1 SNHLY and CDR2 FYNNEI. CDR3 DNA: TGTGCCAGCAGTGTGCGATCGGAGGGGTCGGCCTACGAGCAGTACTTC. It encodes CASSVRSEGSAYEQYF.

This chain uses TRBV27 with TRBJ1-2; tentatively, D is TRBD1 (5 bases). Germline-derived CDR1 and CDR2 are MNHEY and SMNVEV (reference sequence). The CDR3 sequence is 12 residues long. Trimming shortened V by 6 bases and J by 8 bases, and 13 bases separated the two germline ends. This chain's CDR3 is CASRTSGGGYTF. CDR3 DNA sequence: TGTGCCAGCAGAACCTCGGGGGGAGGCTACACCTTC.